What follows is one T cell receptor (beta chain) and its context. Its specificity is unknown. The sample belongs to a study of CD8+CD57+ T cells in acquired aplastic anemia. Findings of the study overall: Around 29 CD8+ CDR3 sequences were shared between patients and controls. CD8+ Simpson's diversity in patients was not significantly different from that in controls.

CD8+CD57+ cell expansion, shown by flow cytometry, had occurred in the patients selected for sequencing. Every patient was diagnosed with severe acquired aplastic anemia. No patient had been given any therapy when blood was sampled. V shed 3 bases and J shed 5 bases, with 15 bases lying between them. Germline V gene sequence: CDR1 SGHRS, CDR2 YFSETQ. The CDR3 is 14 amino acids. The template used for profiling TCR beta VDJ and CDR3 was genomic DNA. TCRdb independently ran MiXCR on the reads; one entry per CDR3 protein. The table lists 200,000 to 250,000 distinct CDR3 sequences, 60% to 80% of them singletons.

The receptor was isolated from a human donor with aplastic anemia. The sequencing input was sorted CD4+, CD8+, or CD8+CD57+ T cells (not recorded which) from PBMCs. The chain couples TRBV5-1 to TRBJ2-7; tentatively, D is TRBD1 (6 bases). The CDR3 DNA sequence: TGCGCCAGCAGCTGGACTGGGGGCAGGAACGAGCAGTACTTC. Translated, it gives CASSWTGGRNEQYF.